This paragraph reports one T cell receptor (beta chain). The table lists this clone with a count of one. Its antigen remains undetermined. No clone much larger than this one lies a single base away; base qualities are absent. The CDR3 regions of human TCRbeta chains were subjected to immunosequencing. Per the authors' processing: TCRs in the repertoires were compared against a reference library of SARS-CoV-2-specific TCRs that had been generated with the MIRA antigen-specificity platform. Breadth meant the fraction of unique TCRs that were SARS-CoV-2-associated, whereas depth meant the fraction of total T cells that were SARS-CoV-2-associated. Using the MIRA data, every spike-specific TCR was mapped to the spike region that the TCR reacted to and assigned to either a CD4 or a CD8 class. Log10-transformed breadth and depth values were compared by one-way ANOVA with Sidak's multiple comparisons tests. The clones in this table, taken by TCRdb from immuneACCESS, are in-frame only. Not every clone is retained; where verified, under half of the shortfall comes from an unresolved V gene, and the cause of the rest is unknown. V, J and clone size were drawn from that table, and D and trimming were deduced from the DNA. The sample contains 170,000 or so clones, 90% of them found a single time. The ten largest clones add up to about 1.6% of the sample.

The time point label of this sample denotes: baseline before first vaccination. The vaccinee samples were drawn from two UK trials, COV001 and COV002, one of which was a single-blind randomized controlled phase 2/3 trial testing AZD1222 (ChAdOx1 nCoV-19) in healthy adults. For TCRbeta chain sequencing, PBMC samples were collected from trial participants at day 0 and at day 28 after the second dose. Based on the germline V gene (reference sequence), the CDR1 and CDR2 sequences are LNHDA and SQIVND. Reading from cysteine to phenylalanine, the CDR3 counts 14 amino acids. The retained sequence is limited to the CDR3, 42 bases, with the frame set at the first base. V is shortened by 4 bases, J by 4 bases, and the region joining them spans 13 bases. This record belongs to a study of T cell responses to AZD1222 COVID-19 vaccine listed by TCRdb under 2021. Study-wide context: Because spike-specific TCR depth and breadth did not differ between the two schedules, AZD1222 recipients who got a second dose at roughly 4 weeks were pooled with those who got a second dose at roughly 12 weeks. A total of under 250 trial participants underwent TCR sequencing, of whom 200 to 220 had received two doses of AZD1222 and around 25 had received two doses of the MenACWY control vaccine. Trial participants were enrolled by age into 18-55, 56-69 and 70-plus year subgroups, with approximately 160, 26 and 62 TCR-sequenced participants respectively. Findings and caveats that apply to the study as a whole: Participants were mostly white British and included more females than males, and it was suggested by the authors that clonal diversity may have been underestimated. After two AZD1222 doses, spike-specific TCR breadth and depth were significantly higher than at day 0 and than in MenACWY recipients. In the small 56-69-year group, the increase in depth fell short of significance, most likely because of low power. Conclusions about previously exposed vaccinees were limited because only five to seven AZD1222 recipients were SARS-CoV-2 seropositive at baseline. Because no samples from the day 14 peak response were available, repertoires could be characterized only after the peak T cell response. The vaccine-associated CD4 TCRs covered the entire spike protein, and the dominant responses fell in regions 160-218 and 743-854. Epitopes outside the regions mutated in the B.1.351 and B.1.1.7 variants were reportedly recognized by nearly half of the unique spike-specific TCRs.

The source is an adult in good health. This chain is built from TRBV19 and TRBJ1-1; a weak D assignment points to TRBD1 (5 bases agree). The sequencing used peripheral blood, collected on day 0 of AZD1222 vaccination. The nucleotides are TGTGCCAGTAGTACCCAGACAGACGGCACTGAAGCTTTCTTT. Its protein reads: CASSTQTDGTEAFF.